This T cell receptor (beta chain) came from a study of cytomegalovirus exposure and HLA in healthy donors. Points from the study as a whole: A later analysis found that most CMV-associated TCR beta chains appeared HLA-restricted. A later analysis found TCR association rates differed by HLA locus, highest for DRB1 and lowest for HLA-C.

Notes on this clone: Its antigen is as yet unknown.

Primers for the PCR totalled 60 Vbeta and 13 Jbeta. Only in-frame clones appear in the TCRdb table, and some are missing; sequencing was by immunoSEQ multiplex PCR. The sample includes some 100,000 clones, more than 65% of them seen just once. The TCR comes from a woman in her late teens or twenties in good health and CMV-seropositive. Sequencing was carried out using PBMCs.

The CDR3 DNA is TGTGCCAGCAGCTTCCGACAGGGGCCAGGCACAGATACGCAGTATTTT. It yields the protein CASSFRQGPGTDTQYF. This chain links TRBV11-2 with TRBJ2-3; 8 positions agree with TRBD1. This CDR3 is built from 16 residues. V was clipped by 3 bases and J by 1 base; unmatched bases: 6. Germline V gives CDR1 SGHAT, CDR2 FQNNGV. The complete variable domain, with remaining parts taken from reference TRBV11-2 and TRBJ2-3, reads EAGVAQSPRYKIIEKRQSVAFWCNPISGHATLYWYQQILGQGPKLLIQFQNNGVVDDSQLPKDRFSAERLKGVDSTLKIQPAKLEDSAVYLCASSFRQGPGTDTQYFGPGTRLTVL.